This T cell receptor (beta chain) was captured by sequencing in a study of blood T cells in healthy people across ages. CDR1 and CDR2 from the germline V gene are MNHEY and SVGAGI. The CDR3 is made up of 15 amino acids. Trimming left V 2 bases short and J 7 bases short, with 17 bases between. In the case of this clonotype: Its cognate antigen is unknown.

Points from the study as a whole: Higher diversity, along with more naive CD4+ cells, distinguished long-lived donors from aged donors. It was held that diversity estimates obtained from one million T cells represented underestimates. The fall in TCR beta diversity per million T cells was roughly linear with age.

A second PCR of 7 to 11 cycles used a sample-barcoded 5' primer and a J-beta primer mix. TCRdb re-called the 5' RACE reads with MiXCR, one entry per CDR3 protein. The data hold about 730,000 distinct CDR3 sequences, with roughly 47% observed a single time. This sequence joins TRBV6-5 and TRBJ2-5, with D perhaps matching TRBD1 (6 bases). The sequence was obtained from a woman aged 60-70 years in good health. Input material: blood. The DNA of the CDR3 is TGTGCCAGCAGTTACGTACAGGGCCAGGAAGGGACCCAGTACTTC. Protein product: CASSYVQGQEGTQYF.